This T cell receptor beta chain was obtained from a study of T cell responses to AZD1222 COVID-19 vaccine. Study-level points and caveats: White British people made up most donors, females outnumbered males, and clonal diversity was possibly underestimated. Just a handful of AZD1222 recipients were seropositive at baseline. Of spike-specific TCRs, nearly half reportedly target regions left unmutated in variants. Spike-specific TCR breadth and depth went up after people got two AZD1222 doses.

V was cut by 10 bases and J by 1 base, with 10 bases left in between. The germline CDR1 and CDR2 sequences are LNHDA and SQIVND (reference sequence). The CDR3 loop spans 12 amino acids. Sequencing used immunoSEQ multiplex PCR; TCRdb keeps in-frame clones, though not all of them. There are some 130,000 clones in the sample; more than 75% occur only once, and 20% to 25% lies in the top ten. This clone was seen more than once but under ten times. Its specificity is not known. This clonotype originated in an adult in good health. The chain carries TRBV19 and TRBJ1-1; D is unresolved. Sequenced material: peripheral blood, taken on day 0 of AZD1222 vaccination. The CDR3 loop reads CATLVPNTEAFF. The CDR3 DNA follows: TGTGCCACCCTAGTCCCGAACACTGAAGCTTTCTTT.